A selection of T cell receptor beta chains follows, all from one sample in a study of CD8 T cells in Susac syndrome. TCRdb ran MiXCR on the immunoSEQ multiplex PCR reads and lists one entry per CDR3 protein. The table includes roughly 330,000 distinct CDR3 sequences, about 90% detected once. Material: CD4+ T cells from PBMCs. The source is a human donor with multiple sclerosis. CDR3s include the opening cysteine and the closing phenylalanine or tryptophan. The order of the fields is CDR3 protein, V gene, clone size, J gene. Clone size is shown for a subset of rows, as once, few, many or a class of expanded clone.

CASSPFGTENTEAFF | TRBV18 | NA | TRBJ1-1
CASRVPSGPYNEQFF | TRBV2 | NA | TRBJ2-1
CASGLGQGGEQYF | TRBV12-5 | NA | TRBJ2-7
CSARDTRGTRYNEQFF | TRBV20-1 | NA | TRBJ2-1
CASSQAASRRNEQFF | TRBV4-3 | once | TRBJ2-1
CASSLAGYTEAFF | TRBV7-9 | NA | TRBJ1-1
CASSLRTGRELGYGYTF | TRBV4-1 | NA | TRBJ1-2
CASSPGFSQSAEAFF | TRBV7-9 | once | TRBJ1-1
CASSLSSGGGPLISYNEQFF | TRBV5-1 | NA | TRBJ2-1
CSVNPGPTEAFF | TRBV29-1 | NA | TRBJ1-1
CASSLGVASSTEAFF | TRBV3-1 | NA | TRBJ1-1
CASSMGQGAEAQYF | TRBV19 | NA | TRBJ2-5
CASSFEAGSSNEQYF | TRBV5-1 | once | TRBJ2-7
CASSVSGGPTAGELFF | TRBV18 | NA | TRBJ2-2
CASLPGQFRDTGELFF | TRBV19 | NA | TRBJ2-2
CASSIVGAETQYF | TRBV19 | NA | TRBJ2-5
CASGLYYEQYF | TRBV2 | NA | TRBJ2-7
CASKRDSSYNEQFF | TRBV27 | once | TRBJ2-1
CSVVGPGQRYEQYF | TRBV29-1 | NA | TRBJ2-7
CASRPSSYNEQFF | TRBV30 | NA | TRBJ2-1
CASSRDSSGIWGTEAFF | TRBV4-1 | NA | TRBJ1-1
CASSTLRTAETQYF | TRBV19 | NA | TRBJ2-5
CASSFGSPREAFF | TRBV11-2 | NA | TRBJ1-1
CASRPTVPTNYGYTF | TRBV27 | NA | TRBJ1-2
CASSFSGSGYEQYF | TRBV7-2 | few | TRBJ2-7
CATRHTTSGGASVGTDTQYF | TRBV5-1 | NA | TRBJ2-3
CASSLTPQNYGYTF | TRBV5-1 | once | TRBJ1-2
CASSPGLAGSEQYF | TRBV7-2 | NA | TRBJ2-7
CASSPGGPGGVYGYTF | TRBV5-6 | NA | TRBJ1-2
CASSRERDRPAFF | TRBV11-2 | NA | TRBJ1-1
CASARGLLDTQYF | TRBV5-1 | NA | TRBJ2-3
CASSAGQPNTGELFF | TRBV7-7 | NA | TRBJ2-2